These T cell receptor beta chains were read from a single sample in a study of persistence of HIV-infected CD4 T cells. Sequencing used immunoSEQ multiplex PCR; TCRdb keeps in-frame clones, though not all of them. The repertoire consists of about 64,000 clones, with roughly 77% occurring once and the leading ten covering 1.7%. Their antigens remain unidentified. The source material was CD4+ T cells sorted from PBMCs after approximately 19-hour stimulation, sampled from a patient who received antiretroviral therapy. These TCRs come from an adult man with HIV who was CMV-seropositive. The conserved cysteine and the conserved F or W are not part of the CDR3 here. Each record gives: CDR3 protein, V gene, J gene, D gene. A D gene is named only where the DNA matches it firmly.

ASSYSLAGKDTQY,TRBV6-5,TRBJ2-3,TRBD2
ASSQMTGGKNIQY,TRBV6-5,TRBJ2-4,TRBD1
ASSLSPPGQGYNSPLH,TRBV7-8,TRBJ1-6,TRBD1
ASSQAGHTGELF,TRBV11-3,TRBJ2-2,.
ASSQVWGGRTNYGYT,TRBV3-1/TRBV3-2,TRBJ1-2,.
ASSSGQGANTIY,TRBV5-1,TRBJ1-3,TRBD1
ASSLQTGRNTIY,TRBV7-8,TRBJ1-3,.
ASSLRGLGTGELF,TRBV7-9,TRBJ2-2,TRBD1
ASGQGSADTQY,TRBV5-6,TRBJ2-3,TRBD1
ASSRSGGALNEQF,TRBV7-2,TRBJ2-1,TRBD2
ASSRLDLNTGELF,TRBV7-3,TRBJ2-2,.
ASSLSQGGYT,TRBV7-9,TRBJ1-2,.
ASSQSPGAIGADTQY,TRBV4-1,TRBJ2-3,.
ASSSGGLSTDTQY,TRBV5-1,TRBJ2-3,TRBD2
ATSRGSHEGYGYT,TRBV15,TRBJ1-2,.
ASSSPTGTGELF,TRBV2,TRBJ2-2,.
ASSLSPGVRNTEAF,TRBV5-1,TRBJ1-1,.
ATSEGVYSNQPQH,TRBV19,TRBJ1-5,.
ASSFAGQGLLYSNQPQH,TRBV6-6,TRBJ1-5,TRBD1
ASKRGPTNEKLF,TRBV19,TRBJ1-4,.
AIGAGIGTGELF,TRBV2,TRBJ2-2,.
ASSDPGQGLEKLF,TRBV2,TRBJ1-4,TRBD1
ASSPGLGSNYGYT,TRBV7-8,TRBJ1-2,.
ASSPGGQQVQPQH,TRBV7-8,TRBJ1-5,TRBD1
ASSQDEGTGYEF,TRBV3-1/TRBV3-2,TRBJ2-1,TRBD1
ASSLREQSPLH,TRBV5-8,TRBJ1-6,.
ATSRGGNYRGGDYGYT,TRBV15,TRBJ1-2,TRBD1
ASSPGEGSYGYT,TRBV6-1,TRBJ1-2,.
ASSLAGANQPQH,TRBV5-1,TRBJ1-5,.
ASSLGHSGNTIY,TRBV7-9,TRBJ1-3,.
ASSTRRSGNTIY,TRBV6-6,TRBJ1-3,.
ASSQWGQGDTIY,TRBV3-1/TRBV3-2,TRBJ1-3,.
ASRTSTKTQY,TRBV6-5,TRBJ2-5,.
ASSARSSGAAF,TRBV11-3,TRBJ1-1,.
ASSLQTGTEAF,TRBV12-3/TRBV12-4,TRBJ1-1,.
ASSRDRGGTGELF,TRBV7-2,TRBJ2-2,TRBD2
ASSVEGGHSTDTQY,TRBV9,TRBJ2-3,.
ASSLRDSRGTTGELF,TRBV6-6,TRBJ2-2,.
ASSRPGTGSYEQY,TRBV6-2/TRBV6-3,TRBJ2-7,TRBD1
ASSEARDSPLH,TRBV6-1,TRBJ1-6,.
ASSLGNSQPQH,TRBV7-2,TRBJ1-5,.
ASSWGGPATGELF,TRBV6-5,TRBJ2-2,TRBD2
ASSFPPVDNEQF,TRBV28,TRBJ2-1,.
ASSLWGVRGNTIY,TRBV28,TRBJ1-3,.